This TCR beta chain is from a study of identical twins (dated by TCRdb to between 2015 and 2016). For context, the study as a whole: To test whether fetal clonotypes persist, this study deep-sequenced TCR alpha and beta repertoires from monozygotic twins, from unrelated adults of various ages, and from cord blood. To rule out contamination, replicate twin experiments were performed at different times with different library preparation protocols.

About this clonotype itself: Its specific antigen is unknown. No quality values exist for individual bases; no much larger clone is one base distant.

All donors were healthy Caucasians. Three unrelated non-twin adults were also sequenced: a male aged 18 to 30, a male aged 50 to 60 and a female aged 50 to 60. Miltenyi CD45RO+ enrichment and human naive T-cell isolation kits were used to isolate memory (CD45RO+) and naive T cells from PBMC. Overall study results and their limits: Because the same donors could not be followed over many years, the conclusions depended on cross-sectional statistical analysis. In monozygotic twins, out-of-frame TCR alpha sharing was systematically underestimated by recombination models, although the models agreed with sharing between unrelated individuals. Zero-insertion analyses could be partly confounded by invariant T cells such as MAIT and iNKT, though diverse VJ usage argued against such confounding for most clonotypes. Compared with coincidental sharing between unrelated individuals, out-of-frame TCR alpha sequences shared between twins had an excess of sequences with low generation probability. In beta out-of-frame sequences, excess twin sharing was weaker, because having fewer shared sequences lowered the signal-to-noise ratio. Fewer insertions were carried by abundant cord blood beta clonotypes; a weaker similar trend was observed in young adult naive repertoires, while no such trend was observed in memory repertoires.

CDR1 and CDR2 are read off the germline V gene as MGHDK and SYGVNS. There are 14 amino acids in the CDR3, from cysteine to phenylalanine inclusive. Just CDR3 DNA is preserved here, 42 bases in frame from base 1. The V end gives up 6 bases and the J end 2 bases, leaving 5 bases in the junction not matched to a gene. The method was 5' RACE. The sequencing machine was an Illumina HiSeq 2000. Template switching introduced a universal primer binding site; the final cDNA contained a unique molecular identifier, enabling accurate counting of TCR cDNA molecules. Specific primers in the conserved constant-segment region were used to synthesize first-strand cDNA for the TCR alpha and beta chains. To control for contamination, every cDNA library was double barcoded, receiving both a SMART-Mk sample barcode and Illumina barcodes. TruSeq adapter sequences and Illumina sample barcodes were added in two successive PCR steps. The TCR alpha and beta cDNA libraries were sequenced on the Illumina HiSeq platform using custom primers. As for how the authors treated the data: Raw reads were processed with MiGEC to extract unique molecular identifiers, and MiXCR was used to determine CDR3 positions. For each individual, recombination models were inferred using an EM algorithm with the repgenHMM and IGoR tools. Shared clonotype analysis was performed with the tcR package in R, normalizing sharing by the product of cloneset sizes. To study raw recombination free of thymic and clonal selection effects, out-of-frame nonproductive sequences were analyzed. The public reads were quality trimmed at Q25 with fastp and then assembled into clones with MiXCR by TCRdb, keeping productive beta chains. Each CDR3 protein appears once, grouped with its most common genes and DNA. The V and J calls and clone size are TCRdb's, not the authors'. This sample gives roughly 350,000 distinct CDR3 sequences in total; about 9% of them show up just once. Together, the top ten hold 8% to 9.5% of the sample.

The receptor was derived from a woman in her forties or fifties in good health. The specimen sequenced was naive T cells sorted from blood. The cell subset or site label on this specimen signifies: cells isolated with a human naive T-cell isolation kit. The receptor chain draws on TRBV25-1 and TRBJ1-2, with TRBD1 identical over 8 junction bases. DNA sequence: TGTGCCAGCAGATTATCAGGGGGCAACTATGGCTACACCTTC. This encodes CASRLSGGNYGYTF.